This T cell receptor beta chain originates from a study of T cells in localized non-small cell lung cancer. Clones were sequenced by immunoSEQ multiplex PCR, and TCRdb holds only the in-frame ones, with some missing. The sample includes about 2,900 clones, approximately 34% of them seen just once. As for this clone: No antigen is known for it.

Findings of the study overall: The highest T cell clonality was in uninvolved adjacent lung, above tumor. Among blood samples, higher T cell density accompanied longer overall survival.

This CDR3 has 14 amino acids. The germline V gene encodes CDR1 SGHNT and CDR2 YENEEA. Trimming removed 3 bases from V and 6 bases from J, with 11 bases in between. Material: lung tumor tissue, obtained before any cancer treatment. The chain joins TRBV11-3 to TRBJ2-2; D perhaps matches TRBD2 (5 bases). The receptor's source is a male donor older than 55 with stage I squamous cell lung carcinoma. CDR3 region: CASSFHHSAGELFF. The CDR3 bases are TGTGCCAGCAGCTTCCACCATAGCGCCGGGGAGCTGTTTTTT.